Listed below are T cell receptor beta chains from one sample, sequenced in a study of blood T cell repertoires in COVID-19. Assay used: immunoSEQ multiplex PCR; TCRdb lists only in-frame clones, some missing. The sample holds fewer than 450,000 clones, over 75% seen once. The sample consisted of PBMCs or T cells enriched from blood (not recorded which). These TCRs come from a woman aged 30 to 39 who had recovered from COVID-19. The CDR3 runs from the conserved cysteine through the conserved F or W. The D gene is left open where the match is weak. Size is omitted from some rows. Given values are once, few, many or a class for expanded clones.

DNA	CDR3	D	V	J	size
TGTGCCATCAGTCCTAGCGGGGGCTCCTACAATGAGCAGTTCTTC	CAISPSGGSYNEQFF	TRBD2	TRBV10-3	TRBJ2-1	.
TGTGCCAGCAGCTCAGAACCAGAAGCTTTCTTT	CASSSEPEAFF	.	TRBV7-9	TRBJ1-1	.
TGTGCCAGCGATCCCGACAGGGGGAACAATGAAGCTTTCTTT	CASDPDRGNNEAFF	TRBD1	TRBV6-5	TRBJ1-1	.
TGTGCCAGCAGTTTTACGAGAGACAGTGCCGCCCTTTATAGCAATCAGCCCCAGCATTTT	CASSFTRDSAALYSNQPQHF	.	TRBV28	TRBJ1-5	.
TGTGCCAGCAGTTTTGACAGGGGGTATGACGAGCAGTACTTC	CASSFDRGYDEQYF	TRBD1	TRBV28	TRBJ2-7	.
TGCGCCAGCAGCTTAGGCGACATCAATGAGCAGTTCTTC	CASSLGDINEQFF	.	TRBV5-1	TRBJ2-1	.
TGTGCCTGGAATACAGGGGGAAAGAGTGAAAAACTGTTTTTT	CAWNTGGKSEKLFF	TRBD1	TRBV30	TRBJ1-4	.
TGCAGCGTTGTTGGGGGCCCTTACGAGCAGTACTTC	CSVVGGPYEQYF	.	TRBV29-1	TRBJ2-7	.
TGTGCCAGCAGCTTAGGGGACAGGGGCGAGCAGTACTTC	CASSLGDRGEQYF	TRBD1	TRBV11-3	TRBJ2-7	.
TGTGCCAGCAGCCGAGGACAGGCTCGTGGCGAGCAGTACTTC	CASSRGQARGEQYF	TRBD1	TRBV7-9	TRBJ2-7	.
TGTGCCACCAGTGATCCCGCTACGGGGAGCTCCTACAATGAGCAGTTCTTC	CATSDPATGSSYNEQFF	.	TRBV24-1	TRBJ2-1	.
TGTGCCAGCAGCTTTGAACCGGGACAGGGAGAAAAACTGTTTTTT	CASSFEPGQGEKLFF	TRBD1	TRBV7-2	TRBJ1-4	.
TGTGCCAGCAGTTACATAGCGGGTTATTACAATGAGCAGTTCTTC	CASSYIAGYYNEQFF	TRBD2	TRBV6-2/TRBV6-3	TRBJ2-1	.
TGTGCCAGTAGGTGGCCAGGGGACGCTGGAAACACCATATATTTT	CASRWPGDAGNTIYF	.	TRBV19	TRBJ1-3	.
TGTGCCAGCAGCTCCCTTACTGCCGACGAGCAGTACTTC	CASSSLTADEQYF	.	TRBV7-9	TRBJ2-7	.
TGTGCCGCCCTCCGAGGGACAGGGGCAATAGGGGAGTCCGAGCAGTACTTC	CAALRGTGAIGESEQYF	TRBD1	TRBV24-1	TRBJ2-7	.
TGTGCCAGCAGGCTCGGGGGGAGGCTCGAGCAGTACTTC	CASRLGGRLEQYF	TRBD2	TRBV2	TRBJ2-7	.
TGCGCCAGCAGCCAAGATGGCGCAGGGGTTACTGAAGCTTTCTTT	CASSQDGAGVTEAFF	.	TRBV4-3	TRBJ1-1	.
TGCGCCAGCAGCCAAGTGGACTCGCATGGCTACACCTTC	CASSQVDSHGYTF	.	TRBV4-1	TRBJ1-2	.
TGTGCCAGCAGTAAGGGACAGGGAGGGGAGACCCAGTACTTC	CASSKGQGGETQYF	TRBD1	TRBV6-5	TRBJ2-5	.
TGCGCCAGCAGTCGCCAAGGACAGGGACGGCGAGAGACCCAGTACTTC	CASSRQGQGRRETQYF	TRBD1	TRBV23-1	TRBJ2-5	.
TGTGCCAGCAGTCATACAGGGGTAGAGACCCAGTACTTC	CASSHTGVETQYF	TRBD1	TRBV28	TRBJ2-5	.
TGTGCCAGCAGTGAAGTCGGGGAAAGGACGCAGTATTTT	CASSEVGERTQYF	.	TRBV2	TRBJ2-3	once
TGTGCCAGCAGCTTGACTCCGGGACACCATAACACCGGGGAGCTGTTTTTT	CASSLTPGHHNTGELFF	.	TRBV5-5	TRBJ2-2	.
TGTGCCAGCAGTTACGTCGGCGGAAGCTCCTACAATGAGCAGTTCTTC	CASSYVGGSSYNEQFF	.	TRBV6-2/TRBV6-3	TRBJ2-1	.
TGTGCCAGCAGTCCCGGACGGGGTAGAAACACCATATATTTT	CASSPGRGRNTIYF	.	TRBV7-9	TRBJ1-3	.
TGTGCCAGCAGTGAAGACACCAGCACAGATACGCAGTATTTT	CASSEDTSTDTQYF	.	TRBV2	TRBJ2-3	.
TGTGCCAGCACCACCGACTCAGCCGTCGTTCCGAACACTGAAGCTTTCTTT	CASTTDSAVVPNTEAFF	.	TRBV7-9	TRBJ1-1	.
TGCGCCAGCAGCCAGGGTGCCAGGGACACCATATATTTT	CASSQGARDTIYF	.	TRBV4-1	TRBJ1-3	few
TGTGCCAGTAGTATTAACTGGGACAGCCGAAACTATGGCTACACCTTC	CASSINWDSRNYGYTF	TRBD1	TRBV19	TRBJ1-2	.
TGTGCCAGCAGTGACTTCCGGGACACTGAAGCTTTCTTT	CASSDFRDTEAFF	.	TRBV2	TRBJ1-1	.
TGCGCCAGCAGTGATTGGGGGGACAATCAGCCCCAGCATTTT	CASSDWGDNQPQHF	.	TRBV10-2	TRBJ1-5	.
TGTGCCAGCAGCTTGGATTTCACAGGGGCGGAGACCCAGTACTTC	CASSLDFTGAETQYF	TRBD1	TRBV5-4	TRBJ2-5	.
TGTGCCAGCTCACCAACTAGCGGGGGAACCTACGAGCAGTACTTC	CASSPTSGGTYEQYF	TRBD2	TRBV18	TRBJ2-7	.
TGTGCCAGCAGACCTCCGGGACAGGGGAAGGAGCAGTACTTC	CASRPPGQGKEQYF	TRBD1	TRBV28	TRBJ2-7	few
TGTGCCAGTAGTATCGTCGGACTCTCTGGAGGCGAGTACTTC	CASSIVGLSGGEYF	.	TRBV19	TRBJ2-7	.
TGTGCCAGCAGTTCCGAGACGGGACTCATGAGCTCCTACAATGAGCAGTTCTTC	CASSSETGLMSSYNEQFF	.	TRBV28	TRBJ2-1	.
TGTGCCAGCAGACCCCCGGGGGCCTACGAGCAGTACTTC	CASRPPGAYEQYF	.	TRBV7-9	TRBJ2-7	.
TGTGCCAGTAGTATCGACAGGGTGGCCGAGCAGTACTTC	CASSIDRVAEQYF	TRBD1	TRBV19	TRBJ2-7	.
TGTGCCTGGAGCCCCCGCGGTTCCAAAAACTATGGCTACACCTTC	CAWSPRGSKNYGYTF	.	TRBV30	TRBJ1-2	.
TGTGCCAGCAGCTTAGGAGGCACAGCGGGGAATTCACCCCTCCACTTT	CASSLGGTAGNSPLHF	.	TRBV7-8	TRBJ1-6	.
TGTGCCAGCAGCGTAGTGACAGGCAGCGAGCAGTTCTTC	CASSVVTGSEQFF	.	TRBV9	TRBJ2-1	.
TGTGCCAGCAGCTTAGATCAAAATTCACCCCTCCACTTT	CASSLDQNSPLHF	.	TRBV11-2	TRBJ1-6	.